This record looks at one T cell receptor (beta chain) sequence and its context. Antigen unknown. Some clones are missing from TCRdb's copy, which holds only in-frame ones; the method was immunoSEQ multiplex PCR. The sample lists about 280,000 clones, roughly 90% occurring once. The record originates from a study of cytomegalovirus exposure and HLA in healthy donors. The study's findings and limits: CMV antigen specificity was confirmed in vitro for a few CMV-associated chains. Subsequent analysis of the 120 or so validation repertoires found a tendency for first-cohort TCR clusters to co-occur. The listing of 150 to 200 TCR beta chains classed them as cytomegalovirus-associated.

The CDR3 sequence is 14 residues long. CDR1 and CDR2 (germline): MNHEY, SVGAGI. V lost 4 bases, J lost 4 bases, and 5 bases stayed unmatched. The J gene is TRBJ1-2, the V gene TRBV6-5; 8 positions agree with TRBD1. Sequencing was performed on PBMCs. The receptor was derived from a woman aged 18-30 years in good health and CMV-seronegative. The CDR3 coding sequence is TGTGCCAGCAGTTTTGGACAGGGTGTCTATGGCTACACCTTC. Translation: CASSFGQGVYGYTF.